Below are 22 T cell receptor beta chains sequenced from a single sample in a study of blood T cell repertoires in COVID-19. Assay used: immunoSEQ multiplex PCR; TCRdb lists only in-frame clones, some missing. The table records approximately 240,000 clones, roughly 87% of them present only once. The specimen sequenced was PBMCs or T cells enriched from blood (not recorded which). Receptors originate from a woman under 40 with acute COVID-19.

V and J are TRBV28 and TRBJ2-7; 7 bases are shared with TRBD1. Germline assignment: CDR1 MDHEN and CDR2 SYDVKM. With V trimmed by 6 bases and J by 9 bases, 8 bases remained unmatched. This CDR3 is built from 12 residues. CDR3 bases: TGTGCCAGCAGCCTGGACAGGCTTCGGCAGTACTTC. Its protein is CASSLDRLRQYF. Full variable domain (rest looked up from reference TRBV28 and TRBJ2-7): DVKVTQSSRYLVKRTGEKVFLECVQDMDHENMFWYRQDPGLGLRLIYFSYDVKMKEKGDIPEGYSVSREKKERFSLILESASTNQTSMYLCASSLDRLRQYFGPGTRLTVT.

This chain connects TRBV28 to TRBJ1-6; perhaps TRBD1 as D (5 bases). The V gene's germline CDR1 is MDHEN and CDR2 SYDVKM. The ends were cut back, 2 bases at V and 7 bases at J, with 12 bases in the middle. The CDR3 runs 15 residues. The CDR3 protein is CASSLNGQGNSPLHF. The CDR3 coding sequence is TGTGCCAGCAGTTTAAACGGCCAGGGAAATTCACCCCTCCACTTT.

The chain has TRBV28 and TRBJ1-3; no definite D call. The CDR3 runs to 14 residues. Germline lookup yields CDR1 MDHEN and CDR2 SYDVKM. Trimming left V 3 bases short and J 0 bases short, with 6 bases between. The CDR3 loop reads CASSFESSGNTIYF. CDR3 nucleotides: TGTGCCAGCAGTTTCGAGAGCTCTGGAAACACCATATATTTT.

This chain's CDR3 is CASSLPRDRADFFNEKLFF. The CDR3 DNA reads as TGTGCCAGCAGTTTACCCCGGGACAGGGCCGACTTCTTTAATGAAAAACTGTTTTTT. This chain links TRBV28 with TRBJ1-4, with TRBD1 matching over 9 bases. In germline, CDR1 is MDHEN, CDR2 SYDVKM. V dropped 2 bases and J dropped 4; count of bases not matched to a gene: 14. The CDR3 is 19 residues long.

This clone was seen once. The V call is TRBV19, the J call TRBJ2-7; 13 bases map to TRBD2. The V gene end was trimmed by 4 bases and the J gene end by 12 bases; junction bases not matched to a gene: 15. CDR1 and CDR2 from the germline V gene are LNHDA and SQIVND (reference sequence). The CDR3 runs to 16 residues. CDR3 DNA: TGTGCCAGTAGTAAAGGACTAGCGGGAGAGGCCTCCGAGGGGTACTTC. It encodes CASSKGLAGEASEGYF.

The J gene is TRBJ1-2, the V gene TRBV18; D gene ambiguous. The CDR3 is 14 amino acids. Trimming left V 2 bases short and J 6 bases short, with 13 bases between. The V gene's germline CDR1 is KGHSH and CDR2 LQKENI. CDR3 bases: TGTGCCAGCTCACCATCTTGGGCAGATAATGGCTACACCTTC. Translating gives CASSPSWADNGYTF.

The chain links TRBV7-8 to TRBJ2-2; 7 nucleotides align to TRBD2. The CDR3 totals 16 residues. CDR1 SGHVS and CDR2 FQNEAQ come from the germline V gene. J gave up 1 base and V 0 bases, and 2 bases lay outside the gene matches. The DNA for the CDR3 is TGTGCCAGCAGCTTAGCCCCGGGGGGGAACACCGGGGAGCTGTTTTTT. Amino acid sequence: CASSLAPGGNTGELFF.

The chain is built from TRBV6-5 and TRBJ2-1, with 8 bases fitting TRBD1. The CDR3 totals 13 residues. V shed 4 bases and J 7 bases; nucleotides not matched to a gene: 3. The germline CDR1 and CDR2 sequences are MNHEY and SVGAGI. CDR3 in amino acids: CASSSWTGNEQFF. The CDR3 nucleotides read TGTGCCAGCAGTTCCTGGACAGGGAATGAGCAGTTCTTC.

The genes are TRBV7-9 and TRBJ2-2; TRBD2 matches 9 bases. The length of the CDR3 is 17 residues. CDR1 is SEHNR and CDR2 is FQNEAQ in the germline V gene (reference sequence). Unmatched junction bases numbered 10, after V lost 5 bases and J lost 3 bases. The CDR3 protein is CASSPRPAGGDTGELFF. As DNA, the CDR3 is TGTGCCAGCAGCCCCCGCCCGGCGGGGGGGGACACCGGGGAGCTGTTTTTT.

The rearrangement joins TRBV4-3 to TRBJ2-2, with 7 bases that match TRBD1. The CDR3 length is 19 residues. V lost 1 base and J lost 2; bases outside the gene matches: 13. Germline V gene lookup returns CDR1 LGHNA and CDR2 YSLEER. As DNA, the CDR3 is TGCGCCAGCAGCCAAGCTCTTTTCGGTAGGGACAGCAACACCGGGGAGCTGTTTTTT. This gives the protein CASSQALFGRDSNTGELFF.

The chain employs TRBV9 and TRBJ2-1; unclear D gene. The germline V gene encodes CDR1 SGDLS and CDR2 YYNGEE. The CDR3 runs to 14 residues. Trimming removed 3 bases at V and 0 bases at J, with 7 bases between. CDR3 protein: CASSARVSYNEQFF. The CDR3 DNA reads as TGTGCCAGCAGCGCCCGGGTCTCCTACAATGAGCAGTTCTTC.

This chain connects TRBV4-2 to TRBJ1-1, with D maybe TRBD1 (5 bases). V lost 1 base, J lost 0 bases, and 15 bases lay in between. This CDR3 is built from 17 residues. Germline V gene sequence: CDR1 LGHNA, CDR2 YNFKEQ. CDR3 in amino acids: CASSQAGAVEMNTEAFF. The CDR3 nucleotides are TGTGCCAGCAGCCAAGCTGGGGCAGTAGAAATGAACACTGAAGCTTTCTTT.

The J gene is TRBJ2-1, the V gene TRBV27; a possible D gene is TRBD2 (6 bases). The V and J ends lost 4 bases and 3 bases respectively, with 16 bases between them. The CDR3 contains 16 residues. Germline loops: CDR1 MNHEY, CDR2 SMNVEV (reference sequence). CDR3 nucleotides: TGTGCCAGCAGTTCTCCCCTGGCGGGATACTACAATGAGCAGTTCTTC. This codes for CASSSPLAGYYNEQFF.

V gene TRBV2 combines with J gene TRBJ1-2; D gene uncertain. The CDR3 loop spans 13 amino acids. Germline CDR1 and CDR2: SNHLY and FYNNEI. The V end was cut by 4 bases, the J end by 7 bases, with 13 bases between. The CDR3 nucleotides read TGTGCCAGCAGTGGCTGGCCGAACCCTGGCTACACCTTC. This gives the protein CASSGWPNPGYTF.

The chain recombines TRBV2 with TRBJ1-2, with D hard to call. This CDR3 spans 11 amino acids. V was trimmed by 7 bases and J by 8 bases, leaving 11 bases between them. CDR1 SNHLY and CDR2 FYNNEI come from the germline V gene. CDR3 residues: CASTSTLGYTF. Written as DNA, the CDR3 is TGTGCCAGCACCTCGACATTGGGCTACACCTTC.

The chain joins TRBV27 to TRBJ1-2; 9 bases are shared with TRBD1. The CDR3 spans 14 residues. CDR1 is MNHEY, CDR2 SMNVEV, per germline (reference sequence). J was trimmed by 4 bases and V by 6 bases; bases with no gene match: 6. The CDR3 nucleotides read TGTGCCAGCAGCTTAAGGACAGGGGCCTATGGCTACACCTTC. Translation: CASSLRTGAYGYTF.

V and J are TRBV27 and TRBJ2-1, with D tentatively TRBD1 (6 bases). V was shortened by 2 bases and J by 9 bases, with 20 bases between the two germline ends. The V gene's germline CDR1 is MNHEY and CDR2 SMNVEV (reference sequence). The CDR3 length is 16 residues. CDR3 sequence reads: CASSLRPLDRSGEQFF. The CDR3, as DNA: TGTGCCAGCAGTTTACGGCCCCTGGACAGATCTGGTGAGCAGTTCTTC.

The V call is TRBV29-1, the J call TRBJ2-1, with TRBD1 identical over 8 bases. The CDR3 runs to 15 residues. The J segment lost 0 bases and the V segment lost 3 bases, leaving 4 bases of the junction unmatched. Germline CDR1 SQVTM, CDR2 ANQGSEA. CDR3 nucleotides: TGCAGCGTTGATCAGGGGGCGAGCTCCTACAATGAGCAGTTCTTC. This translates into CSVDQGASSYNEQFF.

This sequence joins TRBV3-1 (or the pseudogene TRBV3-2) and TRBJ2-7; 12 nucleotides match TRBD1. CDR3 size: 16 residues. Germline trimming cut 5 bases from V and 7 bases from J; bases unmatched to any gene: 12. Germline V gives CDR1 LGHDT, CDR2 YNNKEL (reference sequence). CDR3 sequence reads: CASSSGAGQGAREQYF. CDR3 sequence (DNA): TGTGCCAGCAGCTCGGGCGCGGGACAGGGGGCGAGGGAGCAGTACTTC.

The J gene is TRBJ2-1, the V gene TRBV5-4; D ambiguous. Germline V gene lookup returns CDR1 SGHNT and CDR2 YYREEE (reference sequence). This CDR3 is 12 amino acids long. Trimming took off 1 base at V and 5 bases at J, with 4 bases between the two ends. DNA for the CDR3: TGTGCCAGCAGCTTGCTCGACAATGAGCAGTTCTTC. Amino acid sequence: CASSLLDNEQFF.

The chain joins TRBV28 to TRBJ2-2, with a tentative D call TRBD1 (5 bases). The CDR3 spans 14 residues. V lost 6 bases to trimming and J lost 0 bases, with 8 bases between them. Germline V gene data show CDR1 as MDHEN and CDR2 as SYDVKM. CDR3 nucleotide sequence: TGTGCCAGCAGGGACACTGCGAACACCGGGGAGCTGTTTTTT. Protein: CASRDTANTGELFF. Supplemented by reference TRBV28 and TRBJ2-2, the full variable domain reads DVKVTQSSRYLVKRTGEKVFLECVQDMDHENMFWYRQDPGLGLRLIYFSYDVKMKEKGDIPEGYSVSREKKERFSLILESASTNQTSMYLCASRDTANTGELFFGEGSRLTVL.

The rearrangement uses TRBV7-9 and TRBJ2-7, with D maybe TRBD2 (6 bases). Germline values: CDR1 SEHNR, CDR2 FQNEAQ (reference sequence). CDR3 size: 13 residues. With 5 bases removed from V and 5 bases from J, the gap between germline ends came to 13 bases. The CDR3 loop reads CASSHTWGDEQYF. The CDR3 nucleotides are TGTGCCAGCAGCCATACCTGGGGGGACGAGCAGTACTTC. Together with reference TRBV7-9 and TRBJ2-7, the CDR3 gives the full variable domain: DTGVSQNPRHKITKRGQNVTFRCDPISEHNRLYWYRQTLGQGPEFLTYFQNEAQLEKSRLLSDRFSAERPKGSFSTLEIQRTEQGDSAMYLCASSHTWGDEQYFGPGTRLTVT.